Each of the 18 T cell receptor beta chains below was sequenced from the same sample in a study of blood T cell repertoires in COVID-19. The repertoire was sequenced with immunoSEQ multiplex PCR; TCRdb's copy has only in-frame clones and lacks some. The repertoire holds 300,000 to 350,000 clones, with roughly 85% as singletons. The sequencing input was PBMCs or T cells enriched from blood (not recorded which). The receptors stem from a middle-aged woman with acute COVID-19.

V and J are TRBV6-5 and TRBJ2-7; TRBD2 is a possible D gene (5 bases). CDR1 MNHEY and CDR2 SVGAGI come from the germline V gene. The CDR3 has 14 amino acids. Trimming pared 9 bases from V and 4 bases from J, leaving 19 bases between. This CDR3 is CASQRGMGLYEQYF. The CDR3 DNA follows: TGTGCCAGTCAACGGGGAATGGGCCTTTACGAGCAGTACTTC.

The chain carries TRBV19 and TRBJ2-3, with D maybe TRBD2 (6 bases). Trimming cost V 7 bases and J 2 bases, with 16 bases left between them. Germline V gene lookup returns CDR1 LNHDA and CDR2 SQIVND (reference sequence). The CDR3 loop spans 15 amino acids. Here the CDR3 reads CASNSRAGITDTQYF. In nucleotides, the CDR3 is TGTGCCAGTAATTCCAGGGCGGGAATCACAGATACGCAGTATTTT.

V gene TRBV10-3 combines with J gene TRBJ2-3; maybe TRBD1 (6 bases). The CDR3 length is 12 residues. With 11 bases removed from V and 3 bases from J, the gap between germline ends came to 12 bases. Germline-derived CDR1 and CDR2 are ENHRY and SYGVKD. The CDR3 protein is CAAKGETDTQYF. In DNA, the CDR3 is TGTGCCGCCAAGGGGGAAACAGATACGCAGTATTTT.

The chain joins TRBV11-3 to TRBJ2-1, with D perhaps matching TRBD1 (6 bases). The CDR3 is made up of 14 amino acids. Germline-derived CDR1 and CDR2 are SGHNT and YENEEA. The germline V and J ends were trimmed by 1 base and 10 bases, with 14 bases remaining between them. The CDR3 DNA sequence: TGTGCCAGCAGCTTAGGGGGAACAGGGTACGAGCAGTTCTTC. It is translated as CASSLGGTGYEQFF.

As DNA, the CDR3 is TGCGCCAGCAGCCAAGATTCCCAGGGCAATTTGGGCAATCAGCCCCAGCATTTT. This sequence encodes CASSQDSQGNLGNQPQHF. V is TRBV4-1 and J is TRBJ1-5, with D perhaps TRBD1 (5 bases). The V and J ends lost 0 bases and 2 bases respectively, with 17 bases between them. CDR1 is MGHRA and CDR2 is YSYEKL in the germline V gene. This CDR3 has 18 residues.

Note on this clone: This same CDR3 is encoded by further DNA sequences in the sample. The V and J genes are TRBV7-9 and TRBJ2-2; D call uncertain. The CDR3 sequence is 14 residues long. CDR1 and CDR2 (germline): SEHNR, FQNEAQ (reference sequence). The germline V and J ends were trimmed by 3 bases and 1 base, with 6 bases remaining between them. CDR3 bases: TGTGCCAGCAGCTTCTCGGGGAACACCGGGGAGCTGTTTTTT. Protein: CASSFSGNTGELFF. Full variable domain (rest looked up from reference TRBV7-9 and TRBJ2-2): DTGVSQNPRHKITKRGQNVTFRCDPISEHNRLYWYRQTLGQGPEFLTYFQNEAQLEKSRLLSDRFSAERPKGSFSTLEIQRTEQGDSAMYLCASSFSGNTGELFFGEGSRLTVL.

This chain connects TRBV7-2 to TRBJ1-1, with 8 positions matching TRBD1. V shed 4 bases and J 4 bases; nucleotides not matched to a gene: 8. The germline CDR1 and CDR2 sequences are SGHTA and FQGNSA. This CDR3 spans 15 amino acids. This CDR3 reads CASSYSLTGVTEAFF. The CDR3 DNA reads TGTGCCAGCAGCTATAGCTTGACAGGGGTCACTGAAGCTTTCTTT.

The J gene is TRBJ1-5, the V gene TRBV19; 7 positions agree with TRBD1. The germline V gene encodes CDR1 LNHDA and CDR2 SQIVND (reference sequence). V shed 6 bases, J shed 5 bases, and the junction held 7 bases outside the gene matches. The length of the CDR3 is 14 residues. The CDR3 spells CASRETGFYQPQHF. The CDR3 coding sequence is TGTGCCAGTAGGGAGACAGGGTTTTATCAGCCCCAGCATTTT.

The CDR3 nucleotides are TGTGCCAGCAGCGCCCCGGTGACAGGGTTCATCAATGAGCAGTTCTTC. Protein: CASSAPVTGFINEQFF. This chain links TRBV9 with TRBJ2-1, with 7 bases that match TRBD1. V lost 3 bases and J lost 6; bases outside the gene matches: 12. The CDR3 contains 16 residues. Per germline, CDR1 SGDLS and CDR2 YYNGEE.

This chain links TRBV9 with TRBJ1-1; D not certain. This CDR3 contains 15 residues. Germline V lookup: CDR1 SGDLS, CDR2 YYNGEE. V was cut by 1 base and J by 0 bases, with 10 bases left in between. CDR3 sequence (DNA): TGTGCCAGCAGCGTAAGTTTAACAGTGAACACTGAAGCTTTCTTT. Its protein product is CASSVSLTVNTEAFF.

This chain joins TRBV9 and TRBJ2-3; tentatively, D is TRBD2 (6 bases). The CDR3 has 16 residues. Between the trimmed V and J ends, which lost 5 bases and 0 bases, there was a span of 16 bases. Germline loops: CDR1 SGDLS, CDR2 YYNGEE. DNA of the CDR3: TGTGCCAGCAGTGTAACTAGCAGGCTTAGCACAGATACGCAGTATTTT. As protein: CASSVTSRLSTDTQYF.

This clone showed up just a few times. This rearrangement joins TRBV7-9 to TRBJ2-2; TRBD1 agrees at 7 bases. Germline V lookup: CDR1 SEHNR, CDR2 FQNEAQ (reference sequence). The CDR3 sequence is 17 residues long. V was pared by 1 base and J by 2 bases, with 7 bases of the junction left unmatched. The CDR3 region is CASSLGWDSFNTGELFF. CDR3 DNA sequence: TGTGCCAGCAGCTTAGGGTGGGACAGCTTTAACACCGGGGAGCTGTTTTTT.

The CDR3 nucleotides are TGTGCCAGCAGTGCGGACAGGCTCGAGTTGGGAGCCCTCCACTTT. Its translation: CASSADRLELGALHF. The genes are TRBV2 and TRBJ1-6; TRBD1 matches 7 bases. Looked up from germline, CDR1 is SNHLY and CDR2 is FYNNEI. Trimming took 4 bases from V and 14 from J; bases not matched to a gene: 14. The CDR3 is 15 amino acids.

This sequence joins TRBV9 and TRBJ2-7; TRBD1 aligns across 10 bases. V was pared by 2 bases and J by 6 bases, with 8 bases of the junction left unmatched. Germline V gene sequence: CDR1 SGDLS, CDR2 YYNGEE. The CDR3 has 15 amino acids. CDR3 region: CASSVGTGVASEQYF. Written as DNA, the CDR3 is TGTGCCAGCAGCGTCGGGACAGGGGTCGCTTCCGAGCAGTACTTC.

The CDR3 loop reads CASSTGTTNEKLFF. CDR3 in DNA: TGTGCCAGCAGTACAGGGACAACTAATGAAAAACTGTTTTTT. The rearrangement links TRBV28 to TRBJ1-4; maybe TRBD1 (6 bases). Trimming stripped 5 bases from V and 0 bases from J, with 7 bases between. Germline V gene sequence: CDR1 MDHEN, CDR2 SYDVKM. CDR3 length: 14 residues.

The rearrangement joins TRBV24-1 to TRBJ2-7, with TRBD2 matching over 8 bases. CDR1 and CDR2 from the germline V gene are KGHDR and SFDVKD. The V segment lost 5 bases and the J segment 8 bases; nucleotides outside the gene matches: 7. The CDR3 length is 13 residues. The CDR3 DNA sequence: TGTGCCACCAGTGCGGGAGGGCCTGGGAAGCAGTACTTC. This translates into CATSAGGPGKQYF.

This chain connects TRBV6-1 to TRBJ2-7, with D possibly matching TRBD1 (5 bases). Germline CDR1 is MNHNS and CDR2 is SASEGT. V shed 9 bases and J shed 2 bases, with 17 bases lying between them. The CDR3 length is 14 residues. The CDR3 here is CASRTGELAYEQYF. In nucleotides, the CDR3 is TGTGCCAGTAGAACAGGTGAACTGGCCTACGAGCAGTACTTC.

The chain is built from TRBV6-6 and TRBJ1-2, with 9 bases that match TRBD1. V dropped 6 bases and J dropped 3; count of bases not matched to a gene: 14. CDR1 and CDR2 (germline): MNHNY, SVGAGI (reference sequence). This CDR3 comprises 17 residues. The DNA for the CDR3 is TGTGCCAGCAGCCGAAACAGGGGGCGAGGGAGAGACTATGGCTACACCTTC. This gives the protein CASSRNRGRGRDYGYTF.